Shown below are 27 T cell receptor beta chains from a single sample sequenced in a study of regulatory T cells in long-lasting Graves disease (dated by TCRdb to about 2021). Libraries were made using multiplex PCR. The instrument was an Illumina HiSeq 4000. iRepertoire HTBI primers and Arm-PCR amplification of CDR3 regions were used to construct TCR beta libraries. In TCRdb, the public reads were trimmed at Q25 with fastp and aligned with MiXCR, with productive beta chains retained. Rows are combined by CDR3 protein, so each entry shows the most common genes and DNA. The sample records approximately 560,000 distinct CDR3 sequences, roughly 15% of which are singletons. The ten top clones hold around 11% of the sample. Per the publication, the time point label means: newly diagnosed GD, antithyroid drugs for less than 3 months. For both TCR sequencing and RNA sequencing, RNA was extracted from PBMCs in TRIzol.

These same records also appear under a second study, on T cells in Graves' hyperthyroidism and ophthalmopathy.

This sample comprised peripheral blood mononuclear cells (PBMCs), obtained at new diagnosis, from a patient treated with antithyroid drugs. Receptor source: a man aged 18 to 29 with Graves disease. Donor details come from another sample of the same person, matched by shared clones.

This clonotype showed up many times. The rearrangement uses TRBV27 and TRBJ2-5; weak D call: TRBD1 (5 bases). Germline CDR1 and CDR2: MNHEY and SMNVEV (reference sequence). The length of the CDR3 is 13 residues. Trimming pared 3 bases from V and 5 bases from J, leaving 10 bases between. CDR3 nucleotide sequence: TGTGCCAGCAGTTTTTTCTCAGGGGAGACCCAGTACTTC. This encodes CASSFFSGETQYF.

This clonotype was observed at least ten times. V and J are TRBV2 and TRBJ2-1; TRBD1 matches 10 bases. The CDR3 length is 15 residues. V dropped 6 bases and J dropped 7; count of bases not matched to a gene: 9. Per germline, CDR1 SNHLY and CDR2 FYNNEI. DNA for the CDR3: TGTGCCAGCAGGACCGGGACAGGGGAGGTTAATGAGCAGTTCTTC. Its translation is CASRTGTGEVNEQFF.

CDR3 nucleotide sequence: TGTGCTAGTGGTTTGCTGGTGGGCGGGATTAACACCGGGGAGCTGTTTTTT. Its translation: CASGLLVGGINTGELFF. The rearrangement links TRBV12-5 to TRBJ2-2, with TRBD2 as a possible D gene (6 bases). V lost 2 bases to trimming and J lost 2 bases, with 15 bases between them. This CDR3 has 17 residues. Looked up from germline, CDR1 is LGHNT and CDR2 is FRNRAP.

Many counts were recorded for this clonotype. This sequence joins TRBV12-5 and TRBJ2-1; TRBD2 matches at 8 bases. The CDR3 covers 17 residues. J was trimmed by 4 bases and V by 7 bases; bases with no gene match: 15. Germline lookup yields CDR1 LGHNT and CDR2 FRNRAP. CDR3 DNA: TGTGCTAGTGCCCCGACCCAGGGCGGGAGGTTGTACAATGAGCAGTTCTTC. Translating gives CASAPTQGGRLYNEQFF.

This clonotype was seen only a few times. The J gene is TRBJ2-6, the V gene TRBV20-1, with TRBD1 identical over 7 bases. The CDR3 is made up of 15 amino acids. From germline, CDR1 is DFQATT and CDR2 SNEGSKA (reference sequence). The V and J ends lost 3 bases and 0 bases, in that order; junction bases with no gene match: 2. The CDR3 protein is CSARRQGSGANVLTF. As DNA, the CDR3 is TGCAGTGCTAGGAGACAGGGCTCTGGGGCCAACGTCCTGACTTTC.

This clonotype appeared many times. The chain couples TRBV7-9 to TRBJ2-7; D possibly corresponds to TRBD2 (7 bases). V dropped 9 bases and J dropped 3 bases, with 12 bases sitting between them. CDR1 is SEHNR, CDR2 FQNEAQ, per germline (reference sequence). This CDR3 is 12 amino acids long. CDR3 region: CARPGDYYEQYF. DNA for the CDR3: TGTGCCAGACCAGGGGACTACTACGAGCAGTACTTC.

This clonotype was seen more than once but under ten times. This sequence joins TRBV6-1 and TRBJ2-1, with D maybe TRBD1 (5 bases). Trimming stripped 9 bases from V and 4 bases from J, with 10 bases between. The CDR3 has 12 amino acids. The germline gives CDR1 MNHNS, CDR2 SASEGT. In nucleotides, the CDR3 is TGTGCCAGTGACAGTTCATACAATGAGCAGTTCTTC. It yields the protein CASDSSYNEQFF.

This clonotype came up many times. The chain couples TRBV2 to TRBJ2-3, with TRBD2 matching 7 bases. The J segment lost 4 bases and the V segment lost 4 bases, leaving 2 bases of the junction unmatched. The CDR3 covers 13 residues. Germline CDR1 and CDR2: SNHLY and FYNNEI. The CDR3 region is CASSGTSSDTQYF. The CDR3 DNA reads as TGTGCCAGCAGTGGGACTAGTTCAGATACGCAGTATTTT.

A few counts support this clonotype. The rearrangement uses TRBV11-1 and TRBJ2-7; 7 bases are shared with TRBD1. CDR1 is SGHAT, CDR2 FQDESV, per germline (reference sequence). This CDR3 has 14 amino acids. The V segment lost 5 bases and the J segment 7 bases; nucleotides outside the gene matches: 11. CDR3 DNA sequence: TGTGCCAGCAGCCCGCCGGGACAGATAAGGGAGCAGTACTTC. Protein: CASSPPGQIREQYF.

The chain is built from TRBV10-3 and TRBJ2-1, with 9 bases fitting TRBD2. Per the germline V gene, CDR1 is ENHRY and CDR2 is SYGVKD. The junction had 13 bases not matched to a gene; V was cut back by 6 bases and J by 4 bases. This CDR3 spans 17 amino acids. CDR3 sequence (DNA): TGTGCCATCAGGGGGGGGGCCAGCGGGAGGCGATACAATGAGCAGTTCTTC. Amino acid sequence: CAIRGGASGRRYNEQFF.

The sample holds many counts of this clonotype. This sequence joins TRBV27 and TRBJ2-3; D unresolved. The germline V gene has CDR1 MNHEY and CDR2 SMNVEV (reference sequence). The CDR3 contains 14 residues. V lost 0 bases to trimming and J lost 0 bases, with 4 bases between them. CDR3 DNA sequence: TGTGCCAGCAGTTTATCAGAGAGCACAGATACGCAGTATTTT. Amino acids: CASSLSESTDTQYF.

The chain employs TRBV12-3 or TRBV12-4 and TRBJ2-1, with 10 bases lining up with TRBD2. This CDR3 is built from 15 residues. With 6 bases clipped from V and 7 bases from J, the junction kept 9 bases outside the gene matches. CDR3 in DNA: TGTGCCAGCAGAGTAATGGGACTAGCGAGAAATGAGCAGTTCTTC. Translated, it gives CASRVMGLARNEQFF.

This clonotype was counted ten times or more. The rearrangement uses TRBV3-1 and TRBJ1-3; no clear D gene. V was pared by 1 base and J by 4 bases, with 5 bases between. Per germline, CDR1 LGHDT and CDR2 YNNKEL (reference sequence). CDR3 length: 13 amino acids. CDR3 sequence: CASSQGRGNTIYF. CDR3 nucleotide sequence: TGTGCCAGCAGCCAAGGACGAGGAAACACCATATATTTT.

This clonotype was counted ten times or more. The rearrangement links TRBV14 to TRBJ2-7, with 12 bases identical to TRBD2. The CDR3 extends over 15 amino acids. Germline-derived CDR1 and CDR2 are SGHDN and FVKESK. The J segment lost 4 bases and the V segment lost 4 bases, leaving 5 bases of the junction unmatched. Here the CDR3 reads CASSPRTSGNYEQYF. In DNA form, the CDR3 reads TGTGCCAGCAGCCCGAGGACTAGCGGGAATTACGAGCAGTACTTC.

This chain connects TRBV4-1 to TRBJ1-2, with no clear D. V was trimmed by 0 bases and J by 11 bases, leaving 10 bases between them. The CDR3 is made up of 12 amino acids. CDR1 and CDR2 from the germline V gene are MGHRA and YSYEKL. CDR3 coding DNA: TGCGCCAGCAGCCAAGATCCCAGGCCTTACACCTTC. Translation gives CASSQDPRPYTF.

CDR3 protein: CSALLAGGTDTQYF. The CDR3 DNA follows: TGCAGTGCTCTACTAGCGGGAGGTACAGATACGCAGTATTTT. V gene TRBV20-1 combines with J gene TRBJ2-3; 12 nucleotides align to TRBD2. V trimming: 5 bases; J trimming: 3 bases; junction bases outside the gene matches: 3. CDR3 length: 14 residues. CDR1 is DFQATT, CDR2 SNEGSKA, per germline (reference sequence).

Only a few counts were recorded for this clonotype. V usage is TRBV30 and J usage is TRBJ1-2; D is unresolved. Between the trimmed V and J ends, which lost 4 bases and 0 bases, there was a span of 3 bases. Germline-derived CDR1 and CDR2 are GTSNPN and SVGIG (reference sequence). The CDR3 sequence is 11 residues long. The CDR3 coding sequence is TGTGCCTGGAAACCTAACTATGGCTACACCTTC. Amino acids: CAWKPNYGYTF.

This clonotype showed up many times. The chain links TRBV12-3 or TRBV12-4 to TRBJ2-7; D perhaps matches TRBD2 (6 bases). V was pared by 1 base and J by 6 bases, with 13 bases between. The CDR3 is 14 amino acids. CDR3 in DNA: TGTGCCAGCAGTTTAGAGGGAGGTCTGAGCGAGCAGTACTTC. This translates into CASSLEGGLSEQYF.

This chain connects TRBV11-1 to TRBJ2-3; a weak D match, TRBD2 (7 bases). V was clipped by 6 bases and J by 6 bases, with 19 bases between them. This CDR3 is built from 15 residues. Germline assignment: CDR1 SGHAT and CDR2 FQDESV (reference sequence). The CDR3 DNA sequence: TGTGCCAGCAGTATGGGGGCGGGAGAAGCGGATACGCAGTATTTT. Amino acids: CASSMGAGEADTQYF.

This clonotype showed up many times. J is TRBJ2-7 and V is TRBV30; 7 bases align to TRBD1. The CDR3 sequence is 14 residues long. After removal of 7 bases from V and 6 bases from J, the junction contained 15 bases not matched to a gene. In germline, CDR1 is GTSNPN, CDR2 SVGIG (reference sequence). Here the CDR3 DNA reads TGTGCCTCCGGTGGTGAGGGGGCAAATCGCGAGCAGTACTTC. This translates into CASGGEGANREQYF.

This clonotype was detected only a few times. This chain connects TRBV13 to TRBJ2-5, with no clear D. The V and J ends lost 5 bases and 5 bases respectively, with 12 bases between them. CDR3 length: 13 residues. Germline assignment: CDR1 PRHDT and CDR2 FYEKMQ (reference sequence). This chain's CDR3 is CASSQTAPETQYF. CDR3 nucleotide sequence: TGTGCCAGCAGCCAGACGGCGCCTGAGACCCAGTACTTC.

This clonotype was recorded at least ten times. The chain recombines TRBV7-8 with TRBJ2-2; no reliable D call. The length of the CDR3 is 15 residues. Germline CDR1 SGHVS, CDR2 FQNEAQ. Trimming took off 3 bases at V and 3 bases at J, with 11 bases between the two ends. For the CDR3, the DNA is TGTGCCAGCAGCTTGCAAACAGCCCACACCGGGGAGCTGTTTTTT. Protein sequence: CASSLQTAHTGELFF.

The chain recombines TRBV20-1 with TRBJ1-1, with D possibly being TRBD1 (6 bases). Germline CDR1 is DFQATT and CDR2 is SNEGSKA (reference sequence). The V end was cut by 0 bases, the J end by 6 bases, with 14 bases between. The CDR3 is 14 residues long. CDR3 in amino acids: CSAREGQLGAEAFF. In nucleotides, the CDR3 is TGCAGTGCTAGAGAAGGACAGTTAGGGGCTGAAGCTTTCTTT.

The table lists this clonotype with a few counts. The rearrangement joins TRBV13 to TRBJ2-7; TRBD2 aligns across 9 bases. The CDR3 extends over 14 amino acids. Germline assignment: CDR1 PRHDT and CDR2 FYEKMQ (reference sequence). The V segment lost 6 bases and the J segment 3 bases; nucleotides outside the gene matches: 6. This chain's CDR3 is CASRRSGGYYEQYF. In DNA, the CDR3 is TGTGCCAGCAGACGTAGCGGGGGATACTACGAGCAGTACTTC.

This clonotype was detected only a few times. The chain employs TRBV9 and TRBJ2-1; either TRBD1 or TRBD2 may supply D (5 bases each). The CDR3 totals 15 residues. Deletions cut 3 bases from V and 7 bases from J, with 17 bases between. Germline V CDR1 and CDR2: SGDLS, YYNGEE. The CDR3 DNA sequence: TGTGCCAGCAGCGCCCCCGGGACCGCCGGAAATGAGCAGTTCTTC. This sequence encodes CASSAPGTAGNEQFF.

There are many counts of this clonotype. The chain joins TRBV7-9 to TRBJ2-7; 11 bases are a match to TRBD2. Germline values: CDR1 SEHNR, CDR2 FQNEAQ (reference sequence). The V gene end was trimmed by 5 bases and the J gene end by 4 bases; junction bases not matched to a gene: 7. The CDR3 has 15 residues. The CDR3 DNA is TGTGCCAGCAGCCTTGCCGGGACTAGCGGATACGAGCAGTACTTC. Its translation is CASSLAGTSGYEQYF.

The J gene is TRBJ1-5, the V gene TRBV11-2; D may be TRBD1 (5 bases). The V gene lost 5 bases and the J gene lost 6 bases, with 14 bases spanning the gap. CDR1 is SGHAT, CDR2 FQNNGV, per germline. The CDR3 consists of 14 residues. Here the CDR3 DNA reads TGTGCCAGCAGCGAGGGACCTGGGGGTCAGCCCCAGCATTTT. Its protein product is CASSEGPGGQPQHF.